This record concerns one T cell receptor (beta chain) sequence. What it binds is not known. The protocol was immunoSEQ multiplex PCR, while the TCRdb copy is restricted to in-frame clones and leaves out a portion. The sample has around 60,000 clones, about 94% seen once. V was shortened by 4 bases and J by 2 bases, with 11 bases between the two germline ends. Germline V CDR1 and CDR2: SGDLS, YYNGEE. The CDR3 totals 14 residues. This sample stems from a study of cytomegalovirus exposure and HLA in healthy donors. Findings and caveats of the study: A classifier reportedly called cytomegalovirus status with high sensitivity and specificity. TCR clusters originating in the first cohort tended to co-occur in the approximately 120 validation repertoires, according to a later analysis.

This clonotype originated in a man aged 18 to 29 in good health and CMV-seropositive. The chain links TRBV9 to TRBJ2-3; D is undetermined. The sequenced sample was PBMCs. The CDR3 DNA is TGTGCCAGCAGCCCCCGGGTCCTCACAGATACGCAGTATTTT. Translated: CASSPRVLTDTQYF.